This T cell receptor (beta chain) was identified in a study of T cells in Graves' hyperthyroidism and ophthalmopathy. Diagnoses were made from clinical symptoms, serum measures (thyroxine and TRAb), thyroid ultrasound and orbital computed tomography. The PBMCs had their origin in around 9.1 ml of fresh peripheral blood. V was trimmed by 2 bases and J by 2 bases, leaving 7 bases between them. The CDR3 has 14 residues. The V gene's germline CDR1 is SGHAT and CDR2 FQNNGV. Amplified TCR beta CDR3 regions derived from RNA transcripts. Primed by the HTBI set, a first-round RT-PCR was run on the TCR CDR3. TCRdb used MiXCR to reprocess the multiplex PCR reads, holding one entry per CDR3 protein. The sample includes hundreds of thousands of distinct CDR3 sequences, roughly 20% of them seen just once. About this clonotype: What it binds is unknown.

Broader study findings: Ophthalmopathy stood apart from stable hyperthyroidism in a 13 V-J model. In blood, most of the thyroid clonotypes expanded above 0.001 were also present.

The sequencing input was blood. The rearrangement links TRBV11-2 to TRBJ2-1; the D gene is possibly TRBD1 (5 bases). This sequence originates from a man aged 25 to 45 with Graves' ophthalmopathy. The CDR3 sequence: CASSLPGPYNEQFF. CDR3 nucleotides: TGTGCCAGCAGCTTACCAGGGCCCTACAATGAGCAGTTCTTC.